The source of this T cell receptor beta chain is a study of T-cell reconstitution after alpha-beta-depleted transplantation in children. Study-level results: Counts and diversity of T cells one year after transplant came mostly from newly produced T cells.

The sample holds many counts of this clonotype. Its specificity is unknown. Trimming left V 3 bases short and J 5 bases short, with 13 bases between. Germline values: CDR1 SGHVS, CDR2 FNYEAQ. The CDR3 has 14 residues. Unique molecular identifiers were incorporated during preparation of the TCRbeta library. TCRdb processed the PCR reads anew with MiXCR; each CDR3 protein has one entry. There are hundreds of thousands of distinct CDR3 sequences in the sample; roughly 14% occur only once, and around 0.76% lies in the top ten. The chain links TRBV7-6 to TRBJ2-5, with D possibly TRBD2 on 6 matching bases. The sequencing used PBMCs, collected before TCRalphabeta/CD19-depleted stem cell transplant. The sequence was obtained from a girl aged 2-10 years with congenital amegakaryocytic thrombocytopenia, due to receive a stem cell transplant. The CDR3 is CASSFLGGRETQYF. In DNA, the CDR3 is TGTGCCAGCAGCTTCTTGGGAGGACGGGAGACCCAGTACTTC.